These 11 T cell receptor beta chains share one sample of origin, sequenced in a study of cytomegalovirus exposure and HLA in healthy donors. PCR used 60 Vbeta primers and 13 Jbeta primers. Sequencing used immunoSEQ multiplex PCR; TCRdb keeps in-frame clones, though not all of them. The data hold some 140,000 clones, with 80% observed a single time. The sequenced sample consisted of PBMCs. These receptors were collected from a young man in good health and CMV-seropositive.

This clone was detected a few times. The CDR3 coding sequence is TGTGCCAGCAGAGAGCGGGAGGGATACGAGCAGTACTTC. This translates into CASREREGYEQYF. The chain uses TRBV25-1 and TRBJ2-7; 10 bases agree with TRBD2. Germline loops: CDR1 MGHDK, CDR2 SYGVNS. The V segment lost 6 bases and the J segment 4 bases; nucleotides outside the gene matches: 3. CDR3 length: 13 residues.

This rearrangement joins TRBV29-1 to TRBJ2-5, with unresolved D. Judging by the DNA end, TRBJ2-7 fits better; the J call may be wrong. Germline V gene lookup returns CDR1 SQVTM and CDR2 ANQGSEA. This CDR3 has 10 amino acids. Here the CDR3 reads CSVDPYEQYF. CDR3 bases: TGCAGCGTTGATCCCTACGAGCAGTACTTC.

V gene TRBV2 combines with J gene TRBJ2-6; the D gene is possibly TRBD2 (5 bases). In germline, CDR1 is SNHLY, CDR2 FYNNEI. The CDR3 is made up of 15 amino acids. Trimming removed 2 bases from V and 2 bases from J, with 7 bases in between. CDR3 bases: TGTGCCAGCAGTGAATGGGGAGCTGGGGCCAACGTCCTGACTTTC. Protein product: CASSEWGAGANVLTF.

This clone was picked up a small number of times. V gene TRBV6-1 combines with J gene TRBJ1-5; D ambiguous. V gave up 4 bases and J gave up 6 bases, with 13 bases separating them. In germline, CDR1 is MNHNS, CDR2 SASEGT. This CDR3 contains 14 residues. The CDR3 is CASSGESGVQPQHF. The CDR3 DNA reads TGTGCCAGCAGTGGGGAGAGTGGGGTTCAGCCCCAGCATTTT.

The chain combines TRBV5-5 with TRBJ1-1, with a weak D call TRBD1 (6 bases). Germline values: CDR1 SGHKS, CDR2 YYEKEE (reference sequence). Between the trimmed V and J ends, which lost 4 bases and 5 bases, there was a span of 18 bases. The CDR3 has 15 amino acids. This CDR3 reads CASSTNPGHKTEAFF. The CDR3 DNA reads TGTGCCAGCAGCACAAACCCGGGACACAAAACTGAAGCTTTCTTT.

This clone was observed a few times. CDR3 bases: TGTGCCAGCAGCGTAGAGGGGCACGTCGCTAGCGGGTCAAGCACAGATACGCAGTATTTT. It codes for CASSVEGHVASGSSTDTQYF. The rearrangement uses TRBV9 and TRBJ2-3, with 8 positions matching TRBD2. In germline, CDR1 is SGDLS, CDR2 YYNGEE. The CDR3 contains 20 residues. V was clipped by 0 bases and J by 0 bases; unmatched bases: 15. The full variable domain, with the rest looked up from reference TRBV9 and TRBJ2-3, is DSGVTQTPKHLITATGQRVTLRCSPRSGDLSVYWYQQSLDQGLQFLIQYYNGEERAKGNILERFSAQQFPDLHSELNLSSLELGDSALYFCASSVEGHVASGSSTDTQYFGPGTRLTVL.

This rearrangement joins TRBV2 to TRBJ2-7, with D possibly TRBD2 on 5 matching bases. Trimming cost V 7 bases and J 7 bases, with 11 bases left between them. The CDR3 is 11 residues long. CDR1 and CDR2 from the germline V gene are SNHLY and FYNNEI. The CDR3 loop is CASIWTGEQYF. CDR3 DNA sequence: TGTGCCAGCATTTGGACGGGGGAGCAGTACTTC.

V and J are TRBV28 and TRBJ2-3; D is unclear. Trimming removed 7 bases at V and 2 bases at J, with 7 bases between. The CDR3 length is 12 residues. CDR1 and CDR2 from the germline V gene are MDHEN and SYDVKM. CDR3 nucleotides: TGTGCCAGCACCTCCCCCACAGATACGCAGTATTTT. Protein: CASTSPTDTQYF. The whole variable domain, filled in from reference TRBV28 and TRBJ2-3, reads DVKVTQSSRYLVKRTGEKVFLECVQDMDHENMFWYRQDPGLGLRLIYFSYDVKMKEKGDIPEGYSVSREKKERFSLILESASTNQTSMYLCASTSPTDTQYFGPGTRLTVL.

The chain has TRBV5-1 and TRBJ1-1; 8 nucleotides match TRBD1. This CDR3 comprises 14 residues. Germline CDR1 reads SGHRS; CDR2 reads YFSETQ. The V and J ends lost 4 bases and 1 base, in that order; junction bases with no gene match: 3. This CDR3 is CASSIGQGNTEAFF. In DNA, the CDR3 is TGCGCCAGCAGCATAGGACAGGGGAACACTGAAGCTTTCTTT.

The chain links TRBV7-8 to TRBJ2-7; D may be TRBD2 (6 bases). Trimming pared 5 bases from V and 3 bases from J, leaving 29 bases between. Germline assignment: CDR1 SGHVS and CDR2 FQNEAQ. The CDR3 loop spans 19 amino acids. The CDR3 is CASSRITGGFQFDLYEQYF. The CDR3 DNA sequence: TGTGCCAGCAGCCGAATCACCGGAGGGTTTCAGTTCGACCTCTACGAGCAGTACTTC.

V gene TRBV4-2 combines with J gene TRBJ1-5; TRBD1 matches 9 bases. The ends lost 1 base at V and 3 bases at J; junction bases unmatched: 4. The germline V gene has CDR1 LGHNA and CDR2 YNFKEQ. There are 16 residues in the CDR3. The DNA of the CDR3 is TGTGCCAGCAGCCAAGGGGGACAGGGCGACAATCAGCCCCAGCATTTT. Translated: CASSQGGQGDNQPQHF.